This TCR beta chain was identified in a study of cytomegalovirus exposure and HLA in healthy donors. CDR3 size: 16 residues. Trimming shortened V by 2 bases and J by 3 bases, and 13 bases separated the two germline ends. Germline lookup yields CDR1 MGHRA and CDR2 YSYEKL. The study ran its PCR with 60 Vbeta and 13 Jbeta primers. Only in-frame clones appear in the TCRdb table, and some are missing; sequencing was by immunoSEQ multiplex PCR. The table includes roughly 240,000 clones, approximately 84% detected once. Sequencing input: PBMCs. The TCR sequence derives from a girl aged 2-10 years in good health and CMV-seronegative. V is TRBV4-1 and J is TRBJ1-4; possible D gene TRBD1, 5 bases. In DNA form, the CDR3 reads TGCGCCAGCAGCCAACCGCCCGGGGGGGCTAATGAAAAACTGTTTTTT. This translates into CASSQPPGGANEKLFF.